This is a list of T cell receptor beta chains from one sample in a study of Ad26.COV2.S vaccination and SARS-CoV-2 variants. This table comes from immunoSEQ multiplex PCR, and its TCRdb copy is limited to in-frame clones, with some not included. Here the sample spans about 180,000 clones, roughly 87% being singletons. This specimen consisted of peripheral blood, obtained after recovery from COVID-19. These receptors were taken from a human donor who had recovered from COVID-19. CDR3s leave out the opening cysteine and the closing phenylalanine or tryptophan.

j_gene | v_gene | CDR3aa
TRBJ2-7 | TRBV9 | ASSVLEGPYEQY
TRBJ2-2 | TRBV3-1/TRBV3-2 | ASSLGTGAGELF
TRBJ2-1 | TRBV3-1/TRBV3-2 | ASSQDRRLQF
TRBJ1-1 | TRBV3-1/TRBV3-2 | ASSPTGTGDPTEAF
TRBJ2-3 | TRBV12-3/TRBV12-4 | ASSPDLDTQY
TRBJ1-2 | TRBV19 | ASKPRGLPNYGYT
TRBJ1-2 | TRBV30 | AWSIGGSDYT
TRBJ1-4 | TRBV7-9 | ASSLVPGMEKLF
TRBJ1-1 | TRBV11-2 | ASSLMVNTEAF
TRBJ1-6 | TRBV3-1/TRBV3-2 | ASSQDINSPLH